This TCR beta chain came from a study of blood T cell repertoires in COVID-19. Study context: The samples span acute and convalescent COVID-19 from the United States, Italy and Spain. Sources were T cells, B-cell-depleted T cells, or PBMCs; the material itself was cDNA or gDNA.

The CDR3 length is 13 residues. Germline lookup yields CDR1 LGHNT and CDR2 FRNRAP. V gave up 6 bases and J gave up 5 bases, with 14 bases separating them. Per the authors' pipeline: Estimation of nucleated cell counts relied on the amplification of reference gene primers. The protocol was immunoSEQ multiplex PCR, while the TCRdb copy is restricted to in-frame clones and leaves out a portion. V and J calls and clone size are copied from that table; D and trimming were computed from the DNA. The data contain 150,000 to 200,000 clones, roughly 87% of them singletons. The sequencing input was peripheral blood. The gene calls are TRBV12-5 and TRBJ2-7; no definite D call. This clonotype was obtained from a man in his fifties or sixties with active or convalescent COVID-19. The CDR3 spells CASGLWLQDEQYF. DNA of the CDR3: TGTGCTAGTGGCCTCTGGTTGCAGGACGAGCAGTACTTC.